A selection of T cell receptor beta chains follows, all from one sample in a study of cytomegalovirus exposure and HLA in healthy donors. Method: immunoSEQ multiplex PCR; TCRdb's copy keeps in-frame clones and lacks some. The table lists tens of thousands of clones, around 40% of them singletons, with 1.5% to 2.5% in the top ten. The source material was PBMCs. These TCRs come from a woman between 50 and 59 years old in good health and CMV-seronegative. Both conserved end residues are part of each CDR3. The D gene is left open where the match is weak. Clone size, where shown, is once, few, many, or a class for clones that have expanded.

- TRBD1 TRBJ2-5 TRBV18 CASSPPGPGGVGTQYF TGTGCCAGCTCACCACCGGGCCCAGGGGGCGTCGGGACCCAGTACTTC
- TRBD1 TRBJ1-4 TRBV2 CASSGDRVDEKLFF TGTGCCAGCAGTGGGGACAGGGTGGACGAAAAACTGTTTTTT
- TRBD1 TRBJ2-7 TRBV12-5 CASGAGQGSIYEQYF TGTGCTAGTGGTGCCGGACAGGGCTCAATCTACGAGCAGTACTTC
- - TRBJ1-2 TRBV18 CASSPNKGQDYGYTF TGTGCCAGCTCCCCTAACAAGGGACAAGACTATGGCTACACCTTC
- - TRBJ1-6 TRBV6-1 CASSRTGEGESPLHF TGTGCCAGCAGCCGGACGGGGGAGGGTGAGTCACCCCTCCACTTT
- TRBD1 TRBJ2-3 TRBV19 CASTEDRSTDTQYF TGTGCCAGTACCGAGGACAGGAGCACAGATACGCAGTATTTT
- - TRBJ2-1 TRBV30 CAWSVGLDNEQFF TGTGCCTGGAGTGTCGGGTTGGACAATGAGCAGTTCTTC
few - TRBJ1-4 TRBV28 CASGTPTDEKLFF TGTGCCAGCGGGACACCCACGGATGAAAAACTGTTTTTT
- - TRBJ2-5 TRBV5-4 CASSFSIEETQYF TGTGCCAGCAGCTTTAGTATTGAAGAGACCCAGTACTTC
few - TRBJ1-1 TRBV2 CATKEGWNTEAFF TGTGCCACCAAGGAGGGATGGAACACTGAAGCTTTCTTT
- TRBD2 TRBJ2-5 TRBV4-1 CASSLLAGVETQYF TGCGCCAGCAGCCTACTAGCGGGGGTGGAGACCCAGTACTTC
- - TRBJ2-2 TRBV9 CASSSSPLGELFF TGTGCCAGCAGCTCCTCCCCACTCGGGGAGCTGTTTTTT
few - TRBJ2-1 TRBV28 CASSSYSGHSYNEQFF TGTGCCAGCAGTAGCTATAGCGGCCACTCCTACAATGAGCAGTTCTTC
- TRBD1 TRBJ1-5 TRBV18 CASSPGQGDNQPQHF TGTGCCAGCTCACCCGGACAGGGTGACAATCAGCCCCAGCATTTT